Listed here are 8 T cell receptor beta chains from one sample, sequenced in a study of blood T cells in healthy people across ages. The authors ran a second PCR of 7 to 11 cycles using a sample-barcoded 5' primer and a J-beta primer mix. TCRdb re-derived calls from the 5' RACE reads in MiXCR, one entry per CDR3 protein. The repertoire consists of some 640,000 distinct CDR3 sequences, with approximately 30% occurring once and the leading ten covering more than 15%. Sequencing was done on a sample of blood. The receptors here all came from a woman of 80 years or more in good health.

As concerns this clonotype: One base away lies a much larger clone, so this may be a sequencing read error. This rearrangement joins TRBV20-1 to TRBJ2-3; 10 bases match TRBD2. V trimming: 1 base; J trimming: 5 bases; junction bases outside the gene matches: 6. From germline, CDR1 is DFQATT and CDR2 SNEGSKA (reference sequence). The CDR3 is made up of 15 amino acids. The CDR3 protein is CSARVGLADRDTQYF. The CDR3 bases are TGCAGTGCTAGAGTTGGACTAGCGGATCGAGATACGCAGTATTTT.

About this clonotype: It may be a read error: a sequence one base away is much more abundant. J is TRBJ2-6 and V is TRBV5-1, with D perhaps being TRBD1 or TRBD2 (7 bases each). CDR1 is SGHRS, CDR2 YFSETQ, per germline. This CDR3 is 17 amino acids long. The CDR3 nucleotides read TGCGCCAGCAGCTCGCAGGGAGGGGGCTCTGGGGCCAACGTCCGGACTTTC. Encoded protein: CASSSQGGGSGANVRTF.

The chain is built from TRBV7-9 and TRBJ2-7, with no clear D. Per the germline V gene, CDR1 is SEHNR and CDR2 is FQNEAQ (reference sequence). Deletions cut 5 bases from V and 4 bases from J, with 6 bases between. The CDR3 covers 11 residues. The CDR3 DNA follows: TGTGCCAGCAGCACAGATTACGAGCAGTACTTC. Protein product: CASSTDYEQYF.

Points on this clonotype: Given a much more abundant clone one base away, this may be a read error. CDR3 loop: CATSDASGGAKNIKYF. The CDR3, as DNA: TGTGCCACCAGTGATGCCAGCGGGGGAGCCAAAAACATTAAGTACTTC. The chain links TRBV24-1 to TRBJ2-4; TRBD2 matches 8 bases. The CDR3 loop spans 16 amino acids. The germline gives CDR1 KGHDR, CDR2 SFDVKD.

This clonotype was recorded many times. As DNA, the CDR3 is TGTGCCAGCAGCCCGGCCCGTGGGACAAGGGGTCCGGCCCAGCATTTT. Translation: CASSPARGTRGPAQHF. The genes are TRBV7-2 and TRBJ1-5, with a possible D match to TRBD1 (6 bases). Trimming cost V 5 bases and J 11 bases, with 25 bases left between them. Per the germline V gene, CDR1 is SGHTA and CDR2 is FQGNSA. This CDR3 contains 16 residues.

This clonotype was seen ten or more times. The chain carries TRBV9 and TRBJ2-7, with 7 bases aligning to TRBD2. This CDR3 contains 13 residues. V was clipped by 3 bases and J by 6 bases; unmatched bases: 6. CDR1 and CDR2 from the germline V gene are SGDLS and YYNGEE. The CDR3 DNA sequence: TGTGCCAGCAGCGCGACTAGCCAGGGCGAGCAGTACTTC. It encodes CASSATSQGEQYF.

This clonotype was recorded at least ten times. The chain employs TRBV11-2 and TRBJ1-6; no clear D gene. Trimming shortened V by 0 bases and J by 6 bases, and 6 bases separated the two germline ends. The CDR3 contains 14 residues. CDR1 and CDR2 (germline): SGHAT, FQNNGV. CDR3 region: CASSLEALNSPLHF. CDR3 nucleotides: TGTGCCAGCAGCTTAGAGGCCCTTAATTCACCCCTCCACTTT.

The rearrangement links TRBV18 to TRBJ2-5; a possible D gene is TRBD1 (6 bases). The CDR3 is made up of 14 amino acids. Germline loops: CDR1 KGHSH, CDR2 LQKENI. V was cut by 3 bases and J by 7 bases, with 15 bases left in between. This CDR3 reads CASSPRDIVGTQYF. The CDR3 DNA reads TGTGCCAGCTCACCCCGGGACATAGTAGGGACCCAGTACTTC. The whole variable domain, remainder taken from reference TRBV18 and TRBJ2-5, is NAGVMQNPRHLVRRRGQEARLRCSPMKGHSHVYWYRQLPEEGLKFMVYLQKENIIDESGMPKERFSAEFPKEGPSILRIQQVVRGDSAAYFCASSPRDIVGTQYFGPGTRLLVL.